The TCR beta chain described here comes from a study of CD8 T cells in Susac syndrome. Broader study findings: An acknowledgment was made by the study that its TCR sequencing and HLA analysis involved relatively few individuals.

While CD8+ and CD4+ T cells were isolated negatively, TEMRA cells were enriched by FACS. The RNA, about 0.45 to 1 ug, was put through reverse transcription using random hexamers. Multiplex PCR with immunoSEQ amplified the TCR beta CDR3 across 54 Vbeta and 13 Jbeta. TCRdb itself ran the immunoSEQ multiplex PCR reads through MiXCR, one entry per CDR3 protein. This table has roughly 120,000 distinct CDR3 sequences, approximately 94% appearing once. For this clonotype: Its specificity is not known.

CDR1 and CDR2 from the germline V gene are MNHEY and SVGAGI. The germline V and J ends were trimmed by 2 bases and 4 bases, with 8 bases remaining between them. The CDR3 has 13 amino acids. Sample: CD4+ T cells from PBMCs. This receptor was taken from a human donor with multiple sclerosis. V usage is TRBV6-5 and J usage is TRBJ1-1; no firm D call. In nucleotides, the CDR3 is TGTGCCAGCAGTTACGCCCGGAGCACTGAAGCTTTCTTT. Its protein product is CASSYARSTEAFF.